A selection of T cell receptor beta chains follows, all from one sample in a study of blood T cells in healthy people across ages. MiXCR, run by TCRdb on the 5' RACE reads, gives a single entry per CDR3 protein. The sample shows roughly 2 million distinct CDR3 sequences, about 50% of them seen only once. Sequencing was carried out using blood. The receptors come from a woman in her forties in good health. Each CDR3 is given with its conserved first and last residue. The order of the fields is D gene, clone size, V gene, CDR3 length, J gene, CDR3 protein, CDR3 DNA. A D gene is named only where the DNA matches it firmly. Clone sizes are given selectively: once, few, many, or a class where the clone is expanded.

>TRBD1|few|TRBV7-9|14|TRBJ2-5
CASSPWTGKETQYF
TGTGCCAGCAGCCCATGGACAGGGAAAGAGACCCAGTACTTC
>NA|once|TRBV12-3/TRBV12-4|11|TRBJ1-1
CASRFTREAFF
TGTGCCAGCAGATTTACCCGTGAAGCTTTCTTT
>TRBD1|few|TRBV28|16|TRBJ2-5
CASSPGGGTGRETQYF
TGTGCCAGCAGTCCAGGGGGGGGGACAGGGAGAGAGACCCAGTACTTC
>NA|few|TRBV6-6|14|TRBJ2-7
CASSYSKEANEQYF
TGTGCCAGCAGTTACAGTAAGGAAGCTAACGAGCAGTACTTC
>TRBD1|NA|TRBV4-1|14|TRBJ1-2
CASSHAGGGDGYTF
TGCGCCAGCAGCCACGCAGGGGGGGGAGATGGCTACACCTTC
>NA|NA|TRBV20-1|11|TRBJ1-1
CSAREGLEAFF
TGCAGTGCTAGGGAGGGCCTTGAAGCTTTCTTT
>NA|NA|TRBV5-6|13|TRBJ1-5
CASSRNRGREQHF
TGTGCCAGCAGCCGCAATCGAGGGAGGGAACAGCATTTT
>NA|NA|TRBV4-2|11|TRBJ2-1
CASSKNNEQFF
TGTGCCAGCAGCAAGAACAATGAGCAGTTCTTC
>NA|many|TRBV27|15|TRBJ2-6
CASSFRVSGANVLTF
TGTGCCAGCAGTTTTCGAGTCTCTGGGGCCAACGTCCTGACTTTC
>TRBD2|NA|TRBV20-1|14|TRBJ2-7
CSVRPGLAGHEQYF
TGCAGTGTCCGACCCGGACTAGCGGGCCACGAGCAGTACTTC
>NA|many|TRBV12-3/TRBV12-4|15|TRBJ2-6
CASSLRDSGANVLTF
TGTGCCAGCAGCTTAAGGGACTCTGGGGCCAACGTCCTGACTTTC
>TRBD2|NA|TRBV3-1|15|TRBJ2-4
CASSQVSGGYNEQYF
TGTGCCAGCAGCCAAGTTAGCGGGGGGTACAATGAGCAGTACTTC
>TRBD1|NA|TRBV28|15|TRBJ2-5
CASSTGTGGLNEQYF
TGTGCCAGCAGTACCGGGACAGGGGGCCTGAATGAGCAGTACTTC
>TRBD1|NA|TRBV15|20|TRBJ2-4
CATSRDSGQGFTIAKNIQYF
TGTGCCACCAGCAGAGATTCGGGACAGGGGTTTACTATAGCCAAAAACATTCAGTACTTC
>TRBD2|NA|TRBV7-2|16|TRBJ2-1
CASSLKAGGSYNEQFF
TGTGCCAGCAGCCTCAAAGCGGGGGGGAGTTACAATGAGCAGTTCTTC
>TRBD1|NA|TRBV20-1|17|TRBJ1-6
CSAIGGTGNSYNSPLHF
TGCAGTGCTATAGGGGGGACAGGCAACTCCTATAATTCACCCCTCCACTTT
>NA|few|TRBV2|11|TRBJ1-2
CASSEGSGYTF
TGTGCCAGCAGTGAAGGAAGTGGCTACACCTTC
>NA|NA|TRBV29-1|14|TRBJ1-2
CSVEQGTRGSGYTF
TGCAGCGTTGAACAGGGGACCAGGGGAAGCGGCTACACCTTC
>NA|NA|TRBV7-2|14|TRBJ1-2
CASSSTGFNYGYTF
TGTGCCAGCAGCTCCACAGGGTTCAACTATGGCTACACCTTC
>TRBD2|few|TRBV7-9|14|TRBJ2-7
CASSLAGSYYEQYF
TGTGCCAGCAGTTTAGCGGGCAGTTACTACGAGCAGTACTTC
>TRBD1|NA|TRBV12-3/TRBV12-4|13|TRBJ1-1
CASTIGGQLEAFF
TGTGCCAGCACCATAGGGGGACAGCTTGAAGCTTTCTTT
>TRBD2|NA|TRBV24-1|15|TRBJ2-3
CTTSDFGGGGDTQYF
TGTACCACCAGTGATTTTGGCGGGGGGGGAGATACGCAGTATTTT
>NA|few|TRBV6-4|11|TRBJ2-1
CASSDSIRTFF
TGTGCCAGCAGTGACTCGATTCGGACGTTCTTC
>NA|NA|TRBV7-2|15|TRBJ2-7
CASSFLPNGDYEQYF
TGTGCCAGCAGCTTCTTGCCTAACGGGGATTACGAGCAGTACTTC
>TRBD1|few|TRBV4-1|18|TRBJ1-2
CASSQDAQRTGQQRGYTF
TGCGCCAGCAGCCAAGATGCACAGCGGACAGGGCAACAGCGTGGCTACACCTTC
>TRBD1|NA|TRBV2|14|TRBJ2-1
CASSEAGQIKEQFF
TGTGCCAGCAGTGAAGCGGGACAGATCAAAGAGCAGTTCTTC
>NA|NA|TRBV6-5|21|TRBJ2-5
CASSYGAGWNTQYFGPGTQYF
NA
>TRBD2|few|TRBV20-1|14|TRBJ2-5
CSARSGGLQETQYF
TGCAGTGCTAGATCGGGGGGACTCCAAGAGACCCAGTACTTC
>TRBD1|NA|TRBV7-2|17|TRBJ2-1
CASSSAGQGASYNEQFF
TGTGCCAGCAGCTCAGCCGGACAGGGGGCCTCCTACAATGAGCAGTTCTTC
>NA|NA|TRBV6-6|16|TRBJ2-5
CASSYSLGQSGETQYF
TGTGCCAGCAGTTACTCCTTGGGACAATCAGGGGAGACCCAGTACTTC